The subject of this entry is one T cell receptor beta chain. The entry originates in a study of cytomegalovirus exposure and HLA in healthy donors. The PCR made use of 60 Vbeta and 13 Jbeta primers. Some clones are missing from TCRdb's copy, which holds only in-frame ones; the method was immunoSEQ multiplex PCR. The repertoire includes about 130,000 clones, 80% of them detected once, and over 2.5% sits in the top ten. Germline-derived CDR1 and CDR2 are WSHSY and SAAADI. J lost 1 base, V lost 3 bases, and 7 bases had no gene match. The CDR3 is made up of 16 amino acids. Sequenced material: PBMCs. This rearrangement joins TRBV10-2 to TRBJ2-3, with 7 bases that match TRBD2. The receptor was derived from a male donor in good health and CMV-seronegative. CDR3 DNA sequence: TGCGCCAGCAGTGACTCTCTAGCGGTGGGCACAGATACGCAGTATTTT. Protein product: CASSDSLAVGTDTQYF.